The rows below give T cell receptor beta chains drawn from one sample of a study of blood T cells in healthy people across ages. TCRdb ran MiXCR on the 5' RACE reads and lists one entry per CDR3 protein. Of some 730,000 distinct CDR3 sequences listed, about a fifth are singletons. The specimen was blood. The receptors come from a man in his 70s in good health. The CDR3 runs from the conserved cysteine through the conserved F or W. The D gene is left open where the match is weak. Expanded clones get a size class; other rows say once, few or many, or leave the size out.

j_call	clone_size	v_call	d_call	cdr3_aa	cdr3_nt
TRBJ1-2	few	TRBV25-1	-	CASTSGRAF	TGTGCCAGCACTTCCGGTCGCGCCTTC
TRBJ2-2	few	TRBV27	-	CASSLQVLGGELFF	TGTGCCAGCAGTTTGCAAGTGCTTGGCGGGGAGCTGTTTTTT
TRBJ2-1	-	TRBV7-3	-	CASSTPGDSNEQFF	TGTGCCAGCAGCACTCCGGGAGATAGCAATGAGCAGTTCTTC
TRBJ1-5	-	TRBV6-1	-	CASREVRGYNQPQHF	TGTGCCAGCAGAGAGGTACGGGGTTATAATCAGCCCCAGCATTTT
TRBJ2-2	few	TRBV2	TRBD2	CASGPGGANTGELFF	TGTGCCAGCGGACCCGGGGGGGCGAACACCGGGGAGCTGTTTTTT
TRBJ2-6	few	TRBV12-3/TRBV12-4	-	CASSRFGTEGANILTF	TGTGCCAGCAGCCGTTTCGGGACTGAGGGGGCCAACATCCTGACTTTC
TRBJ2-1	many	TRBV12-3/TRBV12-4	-	CASSPSGNEQFF	TGTGCCAGCAGCCCCTCCGGCAATGAGCAGTTCTTC
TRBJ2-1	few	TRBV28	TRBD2	CASSPTSGGAYEQFF	TGTGCCAGCAGCCCCACTAGCGGGGGGGCCTATGAGCAGTTCTTC
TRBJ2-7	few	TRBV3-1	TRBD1	CASSRTGPYEQYF	TGTGCCAGCAGCCGGACAGGGCCCTACGAGCAGTACTTC
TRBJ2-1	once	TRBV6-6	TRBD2	CASSYSLREDYNEQFF	TGTGCCAGCAGTTACTCTCTGCGGGAGGACTACAATGAGCAGTTCTTC
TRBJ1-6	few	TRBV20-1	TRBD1	CSASAGQGNSPLHF	TGCAGTGCTAGTGCGGGACAGGGGAATTCACCCCTCCACTTT
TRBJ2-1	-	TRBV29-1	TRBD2	CSVVAERGGLNEQFF	TGCAGCGTTGTAGCTGAGCGGGGGGGCCTCAATGAGCAGTTCTTC
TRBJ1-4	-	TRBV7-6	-	CASSLGPGLREKLFF	TGTGCCAGCAGCTTAGGCCCAGGGTTAAGGGAAAAACTGTTTTTT
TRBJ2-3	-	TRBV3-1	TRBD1	CASSRDRIADTQYF	TGTGCCAGCAGCCGGGACAGGATCGCAGATACGCAGTATTTT
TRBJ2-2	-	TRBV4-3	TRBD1	CASSQGRTWDRHLMNTGELFF	TGCGCCAGCAGCCAAGGCAGGACCTGGGACAGGCATCTGATGAACACCGGGGAGCTGTTTTTT
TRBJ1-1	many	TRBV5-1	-	CASSLVVNTEAFF	TGTGCCAGCAGTTTAGTGGTGAACACTGAAGCTTTCTTT
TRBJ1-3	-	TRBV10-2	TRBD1	CATSQGIPGNTIYF	TGCGCCACCTCACAGGGGATCCCTGGAAACACCATATATTTT
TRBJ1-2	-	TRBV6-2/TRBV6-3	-	CASKWASRRGYTF	TGTGCCAGCAAATGGGCATCTAGGAGGGGCTACACCTTC
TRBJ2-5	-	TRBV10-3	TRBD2	CAISDPLRGEETQYF	TGTGCCATCAGTGACCCTTTACGGGGGGAAGAGACCCAGTACTTC
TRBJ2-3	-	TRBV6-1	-	CASSEATRDTQYF	TGTGCCAGCAGTGAAGCAACGAGAGATACGCAGTATTTT
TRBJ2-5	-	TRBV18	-	CASSPPTDPKTQYF	TGTGCCAGCTCACCACCCACGGACCCAAAGACCCAGTACTTC
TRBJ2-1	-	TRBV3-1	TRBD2	CASSQTRGDLYNEQFF	TGTGCCAGCAGCCAAACACGGGGGGATCTCTACAATGAGCAGTTCTTC
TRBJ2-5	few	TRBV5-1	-	CASSLGLSPQETQYF	TGCGCCAGCAGCTTGGGTTTGAGCCCTCAAGAGACCCAGTACTTC
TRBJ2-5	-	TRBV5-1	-	CASSHGGSLPSETQYF	TGCGCCAGCAGCCATGGGGGGTCCCTGCCATCAGAGACCCAGTACTTC
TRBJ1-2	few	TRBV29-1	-	CSVVDRSYGYTF	TGCAGCGTTGTGGACAGATCCTATGGCTACACCTTC
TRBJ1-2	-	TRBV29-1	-	CSVVVGADGYTF	TGCAGCGTCGTGGTGGGGGCGGATGGCTACACCTTC
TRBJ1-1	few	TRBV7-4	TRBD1	CASSTPFSPTGEEFTEAFF	TGTGCCAGCAGCACCCCATTCTCACCGACAGGGGAAGAATTCACTGAAGCTTTCTTT
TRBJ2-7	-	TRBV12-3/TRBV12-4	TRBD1	CASSTDRNYEQYF	TGTGCCAGCAGTACGGACAGGAACTACGAGCAGTACTTC
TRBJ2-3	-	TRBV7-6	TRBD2	CASSLSTSGRGTDTQYF	TGTGCCAGCAGCTTATCGACTAGCGGGAGGGGCACAGATACGCAGTATTTT
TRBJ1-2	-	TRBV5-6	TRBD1	CASSLGDRLIGYTF	TGTGCCAGCAGCTTGGGGGACAGATTAATAGGCTACACCTTC
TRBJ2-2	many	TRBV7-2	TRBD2	CASSPRLAGGTGELFF	TGTGCCAGCAGCCCCAGACTAGCGGGAGGGACCGGGGAGCTGTTTTTT
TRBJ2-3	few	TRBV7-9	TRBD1	CASSTRQGSSTDTQYF	TGTGCCAGCAGCACAAGACAGGGTTCTAGCACAGATACGCAGTATTTT
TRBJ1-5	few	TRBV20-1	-	CSARGLGNQPQHF	TGCAGTGCTAGAGGGCTTGGCAATCAGCCCCAGCATTTT
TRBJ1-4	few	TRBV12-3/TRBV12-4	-	CASGVALGEKLFF	TGTGCCAGCGGAGTGGCCTTGGGAGAAAAACTGTTTTTT
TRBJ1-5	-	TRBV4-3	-	CASRQDRTASNQPQHF	TGCGCCAGCAGACAAGATAGGACAGCTAGCAATCAGCCCCAGCATTTT
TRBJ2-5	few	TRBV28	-	CASTSRLGAAETQYF	TGTGCCAGCACCTCGAGGCTAGGCGCGGCGGAGACCCAGTACTTC
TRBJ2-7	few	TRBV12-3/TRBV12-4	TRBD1	CASRHRDRASYEQYF	TGTGCCAGCAGACACCGGGACAGGGCCTCCTACGAGCAGTACTTC
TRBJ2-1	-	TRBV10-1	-	CASSSASSYNEQFF	TGCGCCAGCTCCTCGGCGTCGTCCTACAATGAGCAGTTCTTC
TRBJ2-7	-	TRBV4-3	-	CASSHSYRVNEQYF	TGCGCCAGCAGCCATTCTTACAGGGTGAACGAGCAGTACTTC
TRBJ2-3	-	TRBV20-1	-	CSANGYRVKADTQYF	TGCAGTGCTAATGGTTACAGGGTAAAAGCAGATACGCAGTATTTT
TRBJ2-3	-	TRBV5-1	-	CASSLGEVTDTQYF	TGCGCCAGCAGCTTGGGAGAGGTAACAGATACGCAGTATTTT
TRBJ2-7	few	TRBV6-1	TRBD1	CASSKTGIIYEQYF	TGTGCCAGCAGCAAGACAGGGATTATCTACGAGCAGTACTTC